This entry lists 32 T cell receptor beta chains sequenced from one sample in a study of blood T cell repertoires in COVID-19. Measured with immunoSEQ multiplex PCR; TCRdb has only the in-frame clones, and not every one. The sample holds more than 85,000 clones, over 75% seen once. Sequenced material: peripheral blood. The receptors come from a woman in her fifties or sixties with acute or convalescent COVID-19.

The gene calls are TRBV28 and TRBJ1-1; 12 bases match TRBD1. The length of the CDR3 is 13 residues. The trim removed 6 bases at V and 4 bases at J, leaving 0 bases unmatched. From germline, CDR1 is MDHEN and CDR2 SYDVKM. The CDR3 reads CASRGQGATEAFF. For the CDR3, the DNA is TGTGCCAGCAGGGGACAGGGGGCCACTGAAGCTTTCTTT.

This CDR3 reads CATATVTSTDTQYF. CDR3 nucleotides: TGTGCCACCGCGACAGTCACTAGCACAGATACGCAGTATTTT. The chain employs TRBV10-3 and TRBJ2-3, with D possibly TRBD1 on 5 matching bases. Germline CDR1 ENHRY, CDR2 SYGVKD. The CDR3 has 14 amino acids. The V end lost 10 bases, the J end lost 0 bases, and 14 bases lay between the germline ends.

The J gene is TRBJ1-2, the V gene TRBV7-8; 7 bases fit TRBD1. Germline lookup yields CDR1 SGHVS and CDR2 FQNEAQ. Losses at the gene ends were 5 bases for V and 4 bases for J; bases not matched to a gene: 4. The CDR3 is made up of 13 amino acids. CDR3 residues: CASSGGQPYGYTF. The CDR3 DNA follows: TGTGCCAGCAGCGGGGGACAGCCCTATGGCTACACCTTC.

CDR3 region: CASSLGGTSGRARNIQYF. In DNA form, the CDR3 reads TGTGCCAGCAGCTTAGGGGGTACTAGCGGGAGGGCCCGGAACATTCAGTACTTC. The chain combines TRBV11-2 with TRBJ2-4; TRBD2 matches at 13 bases. Unmatched junction bases numbered 10, after V lost 1 base and J lost 7 bases. Germline loops: CDR1 SGHAT, CDR2 FQNNGV. The CDR3 contains 18 residues. The complete variable domain, with remaining parts taken from reference TRBV11-2 and TRBJ2-4, reads EAGVAQSPRYKIIEKRQSVAFWCNPISGHATLYWYQQILGQGPKLLIQFQNNGVVDDSQLPKDRFSAERLKGVDSTLKIQPAKLEDSAVYLCASSLGGTSGRARNIQYFGAGTRLSVL.

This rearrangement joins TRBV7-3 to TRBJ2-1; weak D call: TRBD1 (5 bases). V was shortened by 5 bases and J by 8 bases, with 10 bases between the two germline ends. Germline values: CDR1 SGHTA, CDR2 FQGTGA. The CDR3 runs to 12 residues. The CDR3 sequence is CASSLGPDEQFF. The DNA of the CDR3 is TGTGCCAGCAGCCTGGGGCCCGATGAGCAGTTCTTC. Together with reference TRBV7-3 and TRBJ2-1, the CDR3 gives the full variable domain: GAGVSQTPSNKVTEKGKYVELRCDPISGHTALYWYRQSLGQGPEFLIYFQGTGAADDSGLPNDRFFAVRPEGSVSTLKIQRTERGDSAVYLCASSLGPDEQFFGPGTRLTVL.

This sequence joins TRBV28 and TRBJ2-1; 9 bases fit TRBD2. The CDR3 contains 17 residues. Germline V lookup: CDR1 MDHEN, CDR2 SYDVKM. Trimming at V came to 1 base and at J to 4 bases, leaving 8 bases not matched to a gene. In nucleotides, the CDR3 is TGTGCCAGCAGTTTATCCCTTTTTAGCGGGAGTTACAATGAGCAGTTCTTC. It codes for CASSLSLFSGSYNEQFF.

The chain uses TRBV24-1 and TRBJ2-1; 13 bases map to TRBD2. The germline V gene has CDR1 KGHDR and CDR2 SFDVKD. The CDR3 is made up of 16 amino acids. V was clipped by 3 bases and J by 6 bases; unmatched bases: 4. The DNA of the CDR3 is TGTGCCACCAGTGATCTAGGACTAGCGGGAGTCAATGAGCAGTTCTTC. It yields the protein CATSDLGLAGVNEQFF.

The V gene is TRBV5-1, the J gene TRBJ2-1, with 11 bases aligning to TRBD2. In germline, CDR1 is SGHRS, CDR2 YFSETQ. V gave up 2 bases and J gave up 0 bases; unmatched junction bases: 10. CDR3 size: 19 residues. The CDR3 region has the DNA TGCGCCAGCAGCTTTCTTCGGACTAGCGGGCTAAGCTCCTACAATGAGCAGTTCTTC. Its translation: CASSFLRTSGLSSYNEQFF.

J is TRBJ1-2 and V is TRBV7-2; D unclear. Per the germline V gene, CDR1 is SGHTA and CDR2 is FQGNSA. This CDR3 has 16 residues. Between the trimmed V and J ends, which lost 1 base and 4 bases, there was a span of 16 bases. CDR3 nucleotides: TGTGCCAGCAGCTTAGGGGGAGGTGCGATACTCTATGGCTACACCTTC. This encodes CASSLGGGAILYGYTF.

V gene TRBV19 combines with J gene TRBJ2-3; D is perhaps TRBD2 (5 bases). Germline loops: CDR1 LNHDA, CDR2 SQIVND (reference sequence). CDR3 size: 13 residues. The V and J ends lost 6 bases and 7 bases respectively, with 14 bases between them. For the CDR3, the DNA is TGTGCCAGTAGCACCTTTAGCGCTAATACGCAGTATTTT. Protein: CASSTFSANTQYF.

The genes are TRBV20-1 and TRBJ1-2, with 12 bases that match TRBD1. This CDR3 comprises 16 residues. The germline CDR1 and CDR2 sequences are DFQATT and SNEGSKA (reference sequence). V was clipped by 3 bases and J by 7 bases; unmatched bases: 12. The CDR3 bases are TGCAGTGCTAGTTCATCCGGGACAGGGGGCTATGGTGGCTACACCTTC. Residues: CSASSSGTGGYGGYTF.

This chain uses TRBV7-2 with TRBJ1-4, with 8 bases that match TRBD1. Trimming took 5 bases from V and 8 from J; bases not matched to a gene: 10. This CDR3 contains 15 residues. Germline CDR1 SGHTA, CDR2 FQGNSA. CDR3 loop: CASSILGQGREKLFF. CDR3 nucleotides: TGTGCCAGCAGCATCTTAGGACAGGGACGCGAAAAACTGTTTTTT.

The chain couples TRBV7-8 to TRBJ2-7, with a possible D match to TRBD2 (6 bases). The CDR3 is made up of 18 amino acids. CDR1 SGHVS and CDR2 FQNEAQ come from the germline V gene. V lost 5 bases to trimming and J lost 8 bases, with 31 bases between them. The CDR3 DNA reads TGTGCCAGCAGCCTACTCTCGGCGGGTCGGGGAGCGGGCAACAAGCAGTACGTC. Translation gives CASSLLSAGRGAGNKQYV.

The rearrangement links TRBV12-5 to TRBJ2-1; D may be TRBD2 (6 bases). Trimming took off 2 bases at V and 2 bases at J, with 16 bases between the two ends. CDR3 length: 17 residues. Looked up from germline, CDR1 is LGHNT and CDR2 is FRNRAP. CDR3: CASGLTSTRNAYNEQFF. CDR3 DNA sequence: TGTGCTAGTGGTTTGACTAGCACGAGAAACGCCTACAATGAGCAGTTCTTC.

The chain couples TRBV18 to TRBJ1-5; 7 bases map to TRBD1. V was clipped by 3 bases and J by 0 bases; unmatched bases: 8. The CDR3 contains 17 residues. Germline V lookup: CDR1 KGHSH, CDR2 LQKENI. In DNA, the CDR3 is TGTGCCAGCTCACCGCTCGGACAGGCGGATAGCAATCAGCCCCAGCATTTT. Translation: CASSPLGQADSNQPQHF.

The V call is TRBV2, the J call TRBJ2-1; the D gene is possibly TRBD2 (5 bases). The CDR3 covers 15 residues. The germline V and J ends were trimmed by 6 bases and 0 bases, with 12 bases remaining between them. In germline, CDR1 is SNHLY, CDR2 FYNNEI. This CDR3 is CASSVASSSYNEQFF. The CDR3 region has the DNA TGTGCCAGCAGCGTAGCGTCGAGCTCCTACAATGAGCAGTTCTTC.

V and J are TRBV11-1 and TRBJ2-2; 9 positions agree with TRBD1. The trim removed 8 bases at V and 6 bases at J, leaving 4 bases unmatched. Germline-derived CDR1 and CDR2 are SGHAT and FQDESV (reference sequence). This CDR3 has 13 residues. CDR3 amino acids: CASATGGAGELFF. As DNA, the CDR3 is TGTGCCAGCGCGACAGGGGGTGCCGGGGAGCTGTTTTTT.

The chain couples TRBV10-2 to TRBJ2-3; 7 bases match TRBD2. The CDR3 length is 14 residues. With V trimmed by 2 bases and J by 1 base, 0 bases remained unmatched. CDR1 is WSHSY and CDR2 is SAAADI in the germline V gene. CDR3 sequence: CASSEAGGTDTQYF. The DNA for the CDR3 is TGCGCCAGCAGTGAGGCGGGAGGCACAGATACGCAGTATTTT.

CDR3 nucleotide sequence: TGTGCCAGCAGCAACCCTGGACAGGGCTTTAATGAAAAACTGTTTTTT. Its translation: CASSNPGQGFNEKLFF. V usage is TRBV21-1 and J usage is TRBJ1-4; the D call TRBD1 from the table was never checked on the DNA. TRBV21-1 is an annotated pseudogene. This CDR3 has 16 residues.

CDR3 in DNA: TGTGCCAGCAGTGAAGTACTAGCGGGTCGACTGTCCACAGATACGCAGTATTTT. Translating it yields CASSEVLAGRLSTDTQYF. The chain couples TRBV6-1 to TRBJ2-3; 9 positions match TRBD2. The CDR3 extends over 18 amino acids. V was pared by 1 base and J by 2 bases, with 10 bases of the junction left unmatched. Germline loops: CDR1 MNHNS, CDR2 SASEGT.

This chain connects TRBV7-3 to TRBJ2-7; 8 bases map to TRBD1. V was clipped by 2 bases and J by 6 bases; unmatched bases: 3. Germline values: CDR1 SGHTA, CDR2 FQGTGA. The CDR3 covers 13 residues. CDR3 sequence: CASSLLTGGEQYF. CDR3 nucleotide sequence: TGTGCCAGCAGCTTATTAACAGGGGGCGAGCAGTACTTC.

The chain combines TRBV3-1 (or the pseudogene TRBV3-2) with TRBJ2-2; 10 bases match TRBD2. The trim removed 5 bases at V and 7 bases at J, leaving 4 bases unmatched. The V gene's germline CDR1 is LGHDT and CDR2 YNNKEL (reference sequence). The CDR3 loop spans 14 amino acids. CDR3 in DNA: TGTGCCAGCAGCTTAAGGACTAGCGGCGGGGAGCTGTTTTTT. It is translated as CASSLRTSGGELFF.

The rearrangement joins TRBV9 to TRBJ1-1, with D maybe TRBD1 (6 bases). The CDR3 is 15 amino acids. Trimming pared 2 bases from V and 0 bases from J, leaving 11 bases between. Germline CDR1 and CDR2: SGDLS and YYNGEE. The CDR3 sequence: CASSVSDRLNTEAFF. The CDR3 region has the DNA TGTGCCAGCAGCGTTTCTGACAGGCTGAACACTGAAGCTTTCTTT.

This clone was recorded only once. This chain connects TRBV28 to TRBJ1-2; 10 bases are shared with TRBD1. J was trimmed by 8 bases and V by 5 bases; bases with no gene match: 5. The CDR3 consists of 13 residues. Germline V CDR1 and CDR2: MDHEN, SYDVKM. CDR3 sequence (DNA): TGTGCCAGCAGTCCGGGACAGGGGAGCGGCTACACCTTC. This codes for CASSPGQGSGYTF.

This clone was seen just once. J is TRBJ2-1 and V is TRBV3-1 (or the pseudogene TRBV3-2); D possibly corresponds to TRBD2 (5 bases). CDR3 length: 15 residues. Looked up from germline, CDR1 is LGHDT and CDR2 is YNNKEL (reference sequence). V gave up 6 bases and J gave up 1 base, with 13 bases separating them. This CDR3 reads CASRNFGNSYNEQFF. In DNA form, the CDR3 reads TGTGCCAGCAGGAACTTCGGGAATTCCTACAATGAGCAGTTCTTC.

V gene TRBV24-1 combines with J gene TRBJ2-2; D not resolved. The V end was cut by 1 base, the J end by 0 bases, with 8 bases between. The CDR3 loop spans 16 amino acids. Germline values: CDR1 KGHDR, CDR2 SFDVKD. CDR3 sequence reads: CATSDLGRTNTGELFF. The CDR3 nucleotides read TGTGCCACCAGTGATTTAGGCAGGACGAACACCGGGGAGCTGTTTTTT.

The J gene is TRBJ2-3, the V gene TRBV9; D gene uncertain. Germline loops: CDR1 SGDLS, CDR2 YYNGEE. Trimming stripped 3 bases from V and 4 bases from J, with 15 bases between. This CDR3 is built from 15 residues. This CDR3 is CASSAIGSTSDTQYF. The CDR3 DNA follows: TGTGCCAGCAGCGCAATCGGATCGACTTCAGATACGCAGTATTTT.

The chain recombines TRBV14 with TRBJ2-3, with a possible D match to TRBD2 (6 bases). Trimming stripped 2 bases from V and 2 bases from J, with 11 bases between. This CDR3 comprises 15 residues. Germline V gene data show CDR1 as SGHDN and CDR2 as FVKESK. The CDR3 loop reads CASSQRTGLTDTQYF. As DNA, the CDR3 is TGTGCCAGCAGCCAACGGACGGGACTCACAGATACGCAGTATTTT.

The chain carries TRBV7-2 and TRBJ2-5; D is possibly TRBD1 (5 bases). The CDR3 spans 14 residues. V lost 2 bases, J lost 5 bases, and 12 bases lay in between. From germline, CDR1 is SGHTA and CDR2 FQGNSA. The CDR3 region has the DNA TGTGCCAGCAGCTTACAGGGTTTAGAGGAGACCCAGTACTTC. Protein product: CASSLQGLEETQYF.

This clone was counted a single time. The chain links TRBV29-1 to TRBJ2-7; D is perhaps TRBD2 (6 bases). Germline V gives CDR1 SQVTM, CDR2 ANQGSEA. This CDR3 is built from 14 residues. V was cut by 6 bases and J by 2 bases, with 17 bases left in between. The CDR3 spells CSVALARRTYEQYF. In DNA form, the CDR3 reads TGCAGCGTGGCTCTAGCGCGCCGCACCTACGAGCAGTACTTC.

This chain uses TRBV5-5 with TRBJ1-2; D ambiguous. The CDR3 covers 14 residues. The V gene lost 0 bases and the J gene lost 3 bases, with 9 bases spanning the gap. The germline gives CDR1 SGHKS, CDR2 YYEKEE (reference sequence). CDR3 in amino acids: CASSLAQVDYGYTF. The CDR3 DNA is TGTGCCAGCAGCTTGGCCCAGGTAGACTATGGCTACACCTTC. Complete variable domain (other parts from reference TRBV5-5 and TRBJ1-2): DAGVTQSPTHLIKTRGQQVTLRCSPISGHKSVSWYQQVLGQGPQFIFQYYEKEERGRGNFPDRFSARQFPNYSSELNVNALLLGDSALYLCASSLAQVDYGYTFGSGTRLTVV.

The CDR3 region is CAWSHPAGAVDTQYF. The CDR3 DNA sequence: TGTGCCTGGAGCCACCCCGCGGGAGCGGTAGATACGCAGTATTTT. The chain is built from TRBV30 and TRBJ2-3; the match to TRBD2 covers 7 bases. Germline V gene lookup returns CDR1 GTSNPN and CDR2 SVGIG (reference sequence). The V segment lost 3 bases and the J segment 5 bases; nucleotides outside the gene matches: 11. The CDR3 is 15 amino acids. The variable domain in full, completed from reference TRBV30 and TRBJ2-3, reads SQTIHQWPATLVQPVGSPLSLECTVEGTSNPNLYWYRQAAGRGLQLLFYSVGIGQISSEVPQNLSASRPQDRQFILSSKKLLLSDSGFYLCAWSHPAGAVDTQYFGPGTRLTVL.